These 30 T cell receptor beta chains came from one sample sequenced in a study of brain metastases from non-small cell lung cancer. Assay used: immunoSEQ multiplex PCR; TCRdb lists only in-frame clones, some missing. The sample gives roughly 4,100 clones, roughly 80% of which show up once; approximately 5.9% is in the top ten. The sequencing sample was made of tumor-adjacent normal tissue. These receptors all stem from a donor aged 40 or over with non-small cell lung cancer.

This chain links TRBV27 with TRBJ1-2, with D hard to call. V lost 8 bases to trimming and J lost 3 bases, with 19 bases between them. The CDR3 extends over 15 amino acids. CDR1 is MNHEY and CDR2 is SMNVEV in the germline V gene (reference sequence). The CDR3 here is CASAPYSREYYGYTF. CDR3 DNA: TGTGCCAGCGCTCCATACTCTCGGGAGTACTATGGCTACACCTTC.

A note on this clone: A read error is possible here, since a much larger clone lies one base away. The chain links TRBV19 to TRBJ1-6; D possibly corresponds to TRBD1 (5 bases). The CDR3 runs 14 residues. The germline gives CDR1 LNHDA, CDR2 SQIVND (reference sequence). V was cut by 4 bases and J by 7 bases, with 11 bases left in between. The CDR3 bases are TGTGCCAGTAGTACCCGGACAAGGAATTCACCCCTCCACTTT. Encoded protein: CASSTRTRNSPLHF. The variable domain in full, completed from reference TRBV19 and TRBJ1-6, reads DGGITQSPKYLFRKEGQNVTLSCEQNLNHDAMYWYRQDPGQGLRLIYYSQIVNDFQKGDIAEGYSVSREKKESFPLTVTSAQKNPTAFYLCASSTRTRNSPLHFGNGTRLTVT.

This clone was observed a single time. With a much larger clone just one base away, this may be a read error. The CDR3 here is CVWRGGASEAFF. In DNA, the CDR3 is TGTGTCTGGAGGGGTGGGGCCAGCGAAGCTTTCTTT. The V call is TRBV30, the J call TRBJ1-1; possible D gene TRBD1, 5 bases. Per germline, CDR1 GTSNPN and CDR2 SVGIG (reference sequence). The CDR3 covers 12 residues.

V and J are TRBV10-1 and TRBJ2-3, with TRBD1 matching 7 bases. Germline CDR1 WNHNN, CDR2 SYGVQD (reference sequence). Unmatched junction bases numbered 2, after V lost 3 bases and J lost 2 bases. The length of the CDR3 is 14 residues. CDR3: CASSDRGNTDTQYF. The CDR3 region has the DNA TGCGCCAGCAGTGACAGGGGGAACACAGATACGCAGTATTTT.

This clone is a singleton in its sample. This chain links TRBV29-1 with TRBJ2-1; 7 bases are shared with TRBD2. CDR1 is SQVTM and CDR2 is ANQGSEA in the germline V gene. V lost 7 bases and J lost 0; bases outside the gene matches: 9. The CDR3 has 15 residues. CDR3 in amino acids: CSAGWREISYNEQFF. CDR3 nucleotides: TGCAGCGCCGGATGGCGGGAGATCTCCTACAATGAGCAGTTCTTC.

V usage is TRBV5-4 and J usage is TRBJ2-3; D possibly corresponds to TRBD1 (5 bases). Germline loops: CDR1 SGHNT, CDR2 YYREEE (reference sequence). The CDR3 length is 15 residues. With 2 bases removed from V and 3 bases from J, the gap between germline ends came to 13 bases. The CDR3 loop reads CASSFGARGTDTQYF. The CDR3 DNA reads as TGTGCCAGCAGCTTTGGGGCAAGGGGAACAGATACGCAGTATTTT.

This chain's CDR3 is CASSLSTGGSYEQYF. The CDR3 DNA reads as TGTGCCAGCAGCTTATCGACAGGGGGGTCCTACGAGCAGTACTTC. V gene TRBV7-2 combines with J gene TRBJ2-7; the match to TRBD1 covers 9 bases. This CDR3 has 15 amino acids. The germline V gene has CDR1 SGHTA and CDR2 FQGNSA. V lost 2 bases and J lost 1; bases outside the gene matches: 3.

This clone was seen only once. This chain joins TRBV6-2 or TRBV6-3 and TRBJ2-2, with TRBD1 matching over 8 bases. The CDR3 covers 15 residues. The germline V gene encodes CDR1 MNHEY and CDR2 SVGEGT. J was trimmed by 5 bases and V by 6 bases; bases with no gene match: 8. CDR3 sequence reads: CASSLHTGGTGELFF. The DNA for the CDR3 is TGTGCCAGCAGCCTACACACAGGGGGTACCGGGGAGCTGTTTTTT.

This clone appeared a single time. The chain employs TRBV7-3 and TRBJ2-1; 8 positions agree with TRBD1. The CDR3 extends over 15 amino acids. The germline gives CDR1 SGHTA, CDR2 FQGTGA. V was pared by 3 bases and J by 5 bases, with 6 bases of the junction left unmatched. The CDR3, as DNA: TGTGCCAGCAGCTTGTCCAGGACAGGGAACAATGAGCAGTTCTTC. This gives the protein CASSLSRTGNNEQFF. Looking up the rest from reference TRBV7-3 and TRBJ2-1 gives the full variable domain: GAGVSQTPSNKVTEKGKYVELRCDPISGHTALYWYRQSLGQGPEFLIYFQGTGAADDSGLPNDRFFAVRPEGSVSTLKIQRTERGDSAVYLCASSLSRTGNNEQFFGPGTRLTVL.

CDR3 coding DNA: TGCGCCAGCAGGTCCAGGGGGGGCGGCAATCAGCCCCAGCATTTT. Translating it yields CASRSRGGGNQPQHF. The chain combines TRBV10-1 with TRBJ1-5, with TRBD1 matching over 7 bases. The CDR3 sequence is 15 residues long. The germline V gene encodes CDR1 WNHNN and CDR2 SYGVQD (reference sequence). J gave up 2 bases and V 6 bases, and 7 bases lay outside the gene matches.

This chain links TRBV19 with TRBJ2-2; D uncertain. The CDR3 extends over 14 amino acids. The V gene lost 5 bases and the J gene lost 7 bases, with 14 bases spanning the gap. In germline, CDR1 is LNHDA, CDR2 SQIVND (reference sequence). This CDR3 is CASSDPRAFGELFF. CDR3 nucleotide sequence: TGTGCCAGTAGTGACCCCAGAGCTTTCGGGGAGCTGTTTTTT.

The V call is TRBV11-1, the J call TRBJ2-2; no reliable D call. CDR1 and CDR2 (germline): SGHAT, FQDESV (reference sequence). The CDR3 sequence is 13 residues long. Trimming left V 4 bases short and J 1 base short, with 4 bases between. CDR3 in amino acids: CASSWGNTGELFF. The CDR3 DNA reads as TGTGCCAGCAGCTGGGGGAACACCGGGGAGCTGTTTTTT. Drawing the rest from reference TRBV11-1 and TRBJ2-2, the complete variable domain is EAEVAQSPRYKITEKSQAVAFWCDPISGHATLYWYRQILGQGPELLVQFQDESVVDDSQLPKDRFSAERLKGVDSTLKIQPAELGDSAMYLCASSWGNTGELFFGEGSRLTVL.

The CDR3 bases are TGCAGCGTGGCGGTTGTAAGCGTAGATACGCAGTATTTT. Translating it yields CSVAVVSVDTQYF. This sequence joins TRBV29-1 and TRBJ2-3; no firm D call. V lost 6 bases to trimming and J lost 5 bases, with 15 bases between them. This CDR3 is 13 amino acids long. Germline lookup yields CDR1 SQVTM and CDR2 ANQGSEA.

The V and J genes are TRBV2 and TRBJ2-2; D is possibly TRBD2 (5 bases). The CDR3 consists of 15 residues. Germline CDR1 and CDR2: SNHLY and FYNNEI. Trimming shortened V by 10 bases and J by 1 base, and 16 bases separated the two germline ends. CDR3 nucleotides: TGTGCCAACAAGAGGTCGAGGGAGAACACCGGGGAGCTGTTTTTT. Its protein is CANKRSRENTGELFF.

This clone occurred once. The rearrangement joins TRBV2 to TRBJ2-1; D possibly corresponds to TRBD2 (5 bases). Trimming stripped 7 bases from V and 2 bases from J, with 9 bases between. There are 13 residues in the CDR3. Germline lookup yields CDR1 SNHLY and CDR2 FYNNEI. The CDR3 spells CASTRGTYNEQFF. DNA for the CDR3: TGTGCCAGCACGAGAGGGACCTACAATGAGCAGTTCTTC.

The chain uses TRBV6-1 and TRBJ2-4; D gene ambiguous. Deletions cut 1 base from V and 4 bases from J, with 14 bases between. The CDR3 has 16 amino acids. Germline CDR1 is MNHNS and CDR2 is SASEGT. Here the CDR3 reads CASSEEGLVGKNIQYF. In DNA, the CDR3 is TGTGCCAGCAGTGAAGAGGGCCTGGTGGGTAAAAACATTCAGTACTTC.

The rearrangement joins TRBV14 to TRBJ2-3; TRBD2 matches at 9 bases. This CDR3 region has 18 residues. The J segment lost 3 bases and the V segment lost 4 bases, leaving 14 bases of the junction unmatched. The germline V gene encodes CDR1 SGHDN and CDR2 FVKESK. This CDR3 is CASSRYLAGPSSTDTQYF. In nucleotides, the CDR3 is TGTGCCAGCAGCCGCTATCTAGCGGGACCAAGTAGTACAGATACGCAGTATTTT.

The chain employs TRBV27 and TRBJ2-7, with D perhaps matching TRBD1 (5 bases). Trimming removed 2 bases from V and 4 bases from J, with 15 bases in between. The CDR3 runs to 15 residues. Per the germline V gene, CDR1 is MNHEY and CDR2 is SMNVEV (reference sequence). CDR3 residues: CASSLEPSQGYEQYF. CDR3 nucleotide sequence: TGTGCCAGCAGTTTAGAGCCCTCCCAGGGATACGAGCAGTACTTC.

The rearrangement uses TRBV5-1 and TRBJ1-5; possible D gene TRBD1, 5 bases. From germline, CDR1 is SGHRS and CDR2 YFSETQ. The CDR3 length is 15 residues. Trimming stripped 0 bases from V and 7 bases from J, with 14 bases between. The CDR3: CASSLGAGSGQPQHF. As DNA, the CDR3 is TGCGCCAGCAGCTTGGGAGCAGGGAGCGGCCAGCCCCAGCATTTT.

The chain is built from TRBV19 and TRBJ2-3; 7 bases fit TRBD1. The V gene's germline CDR1 is LNHDA and CDR2 SQIVND (reference sequence). V trimming: 5 bases; J trimming: 0 bases; junction bases outside the gene matches: 5. CDR3 length: 15 residues. DNA for the CDR3: TGTGCCAGTAGTCGGACAGGCCCAAGCACAGATACGCAGTATTTT. Protein sequence: CASSRTGPSTDTQYF.

This clone was observed a single time. In DNA form, the CDR3 reads TGTGCCAGCAGCGACCTTCCGGGACAGGGCACCTATGGCTACACCTTC. This sequence encodes CASSDLPGQGTYGYTF. The chain uses TRBV7-2 and TRBJ1-2; 9 nucleotides match TRBD1. Germline CDR1 and CDR2: SGHTA and FQGNSA. V dropped 5 bases and J dropped 4; count of bases not matched to a gene: 11. CDR3 length: 16 residues.

V is TRBV10-3 and J is TRBJ2-7; 9 bases agree with TRBD2. CDR3 length equals 16 residues. The germline CDR1 and CDR2 sequences are ENHRY and SYGVKD. Trimming removed 2 bases from V and 0 bases from J; junction bases left unmatched: 5. The CDR3 is CAISEATSGISYEQYF. The DNA for the CDR3 is TGTGCCATCAGTGAGGCGACTAGCGGTATCTCCTACGAGCAGTACTTC.

This chain connects TRBV18 to TRBJ2-7; 9 nucleotides line up with TRBD1. Germline V lookup: CDR1 KGHSH, CDR2 LQKENI. V lost 0 bases, J lost 2 bases, and 2 bases stayed unmatched. CDR3 length equals 15 residues. The CDR3 region has the DNA TGTGCCAGCTCACCACCGGGACAGGGTACCTACGAGCAGTACTTC. Translation gives CASSPPGQGTYEQYF.

The J gene is TRBJ2-1, the V gene TRBV21-1; the table's D call of TRBD2 was not tested on the DNA. TRBV21-1 is a listed pseudogene. This CDR3 spans 14 amino acids. This CDR3 reads CASSNGTSGREQFF. CDR3 bases: TGTGCCAGCAGCAACGGGACTAGCGGGAGGGAGCAGTTCTTC.

The chain recombines TRBV7-2 with TRBJ2-1; weak D call: TRBD2 (6 bases). Germline loops: CDR1 SGHTA, CDR2 FQGNSA. Trimming removed 3 bases from V and 9 bases from J, with 21 bases in between. The CDR3 is 16 amino acids. CDR3 DNA: TGTGCCAGCAGCTTCTCCAGGACTATTAATCCCGGTGAGCAGTTCTTC. It yields the protein CASSFSRTINPGEQFF.

The chain recombines TRBV12-5 with TRBJ2-1, with 9 bases fitting TRBD2. V trimming: 1 base; J trimming: 6 bases; junction bases outside the gene matches: 4. Germline V gives CDR1 LGHNT, CDR2 FRNRAP. The CDR3 is 15 residues long. CDR3 sequence (DNA): TGTGCTAGTGGTTTGGGCCTAGCGGGAACCAATGAGCAGTTCTTC. Protein: CASGLGLAGTNEQFF.

The chain joins TRBV27 to TRBJ2-7; 11 bases line up with TRBD2. This CDR3 has 13 amino acids. Germline-derived CDR1 and CDR2 are MNHEY and SMNVEV (reference sequence). Trimming cost V 5 bases and J 3 bases; bases outside gene matches: 0. CDR3 residues: CASSGTSGYEQYF. The CDR3 DNA reads TGTGCCAGCAGTGGGACTAGCGGCTACGAGCAGTACTTC.

The J gene is TRBJ2-2, the V gene TRBV19; tentatively, D is TRBD1 (5 bases). The CDR3 spans 15 residues. Germline lookup yields CDR1 LNHDA and CDR2 SQIVND (reference sequence). V lost 5 bases and J lost 4, with 14 bases in between. CDR3 DNA sequence: TGTGCCAGTAGTTCTAAGGACAAGTTCACCGGGGAGCTGTTTTTT. This codes for CASSSKDKFTGELFF.

The chain recombines TRBV3-1 (or the pseudogene TRBV3-2) with TRBJ2-5; a possible D gene is TRBD2 (5 bases). The germline V gene encodes CDR1 LGHDT and CDR2 YNNKEL (reference sequence). The V and J ends lost 7 bases and 6 bases respectively, with 12 bases between them. This CDR3 contains 12 residues. In nucleotides, the CDR3 is TGTGCCAGCACCAGTACGGGGAAGACCCAGTACTTC. It yields the protein CASTSTGKTQYF.

The chain links TRBV19 to TRBJ2-7; no firm D call. This CDR3 spans 13 amino acids. Deletions cut 5 bases from V and 2 bases from J, with 10 bases between. Germline CDR1 and CDR2: LNHDA and SQIVND (reference sequence). The CDR3 is CASSWTLTYEQYF. CDR3 in DNA: TGTGCCAGTAGTTGGACGTTAACCTACGAGCAGTACTTC.